This entry lists 3 T cell receptor beta chains sequenced from one sample in a study of blood T cell repertoires in COVID-19. Assay: immunoSEQ multiplex PCR; the TCRdb copy retains only in-frame clones and omits some. Here the sample spans 55,000 to 75,000 clones, about nine tenths being singletons. The sample comprised peripheral blood. The receptors come from a man in his sixties with acute or convalescent COVID-19.

This clone came up once. The rearrangement links TRBV6-4 to TRBJ1-4, with no clear D. Germline V gene sequence: CDR1 MRHNA, CDR2 SNTAGT. CDR3 length: 14 amino acids. V lost 8 bases to trimming and J lost 4 bases, with 14 bases between them. The CDR3 protein is CASGRPSINEKLFF. CDR3 nucleotides: TGTGCCAGCGGGAGACCTTCAATTAATGAAAAACTGTTTTTT.

This chain connects TRBV5-1 to TRBJ1-2; D gene ambiguous. Trimming left V 0 bases short and J 6 bases short, with 15 bases between. The CDR3 is 15 amino acids. Per the germline V gene, CDR1 is SGHRS and CDR2 is YFSETQ. The CDR3 spells CASSLAGWREDGYTF. Here the CDR3 DNA reads TGCGCCAGCAGCTTGGCCGGGTGGAGGGAGGATGGCTACACCTTC. Complete variable domain (other parts from reference TRBV5-1 and TRBJ1-2): KAGVTQTPRYLIKTRGQQVTLSCSPISGHRSVSWYQQTPGQGLQFLFEYFSETQRNKGNFPGRFSGRQFSNSRSEMNVSTLELGDSALYLCASSLAGWREDGYTFGSGTRLTVV.

The chain links TRBV5-1 to TRBJ1-1; 7 nucleotides align to TRBD1. Germline V lookup: CDR1 SGHRS, CDR2 YFSETQ. The CDR3 covers 13 residues. The V segment lost 5 bases and the J segment 4 bases; nucleotides outside the gene matches: 5. This CDR3 reads CASRGTAGTEAFF. For the CDR3, the DNA is TGCGCCAGCAGGGGGACAGCGGGCACTGAAGCTTTCTTT.